This T cell receptor (beta chain) was recorded in a study of T cell changes during pregnancy in multiple sclerosis (dated by TCRdb to the late 2010s). As for the study more broadly: In women with multiple sclerosis, the researchers looked at how the T cell repertoire shifted as pregnancy progressed.

About this clone itself: Which antigen it targets is not known. There are no base qualities to consult, and no much larger clone falls within one base.

Library creation used the immunoSEQ multiplex PCR assay. The immuneACCESS repertoire file appears here via TCRdb, limited to in-frame rearrangements. These files lack a portion of the clones; in checked studies, under half of the deficit traces to unresolved V genes, and the cause of the others is not known. The sample table lists just under 100,000 clones, approximately 94% of them with a count of one. The ten largest clones represent 0.99% of the sample. From the germline V gene, CDR1 is KGHSH and CDR2 is LQKENI. Between the V and J ends, shortened by 4 bases and 0 bases respectively, the junction contains 10 bases. The CDR3 starts with the cysteine, ends with the phenylalanine, and has 15 residues. Only CDR3 DNA remains: 45 bases, in frame from the first base.

The chain was built from TRBV18 and TRBJ2-1, with the D segment identity uncertain. The clonotype comes from a female donor with multiple sclerosis, enrolled in a pregnancy study. Source: peripheral blood, taken after pregnancy. The DNA sequence is as follows: TGTGCCAGCTCACTTACTAAAGTCTCCTACAATGAGCAGTTCTTC. Its amino acids are CASSLTKVSYNEQFF.